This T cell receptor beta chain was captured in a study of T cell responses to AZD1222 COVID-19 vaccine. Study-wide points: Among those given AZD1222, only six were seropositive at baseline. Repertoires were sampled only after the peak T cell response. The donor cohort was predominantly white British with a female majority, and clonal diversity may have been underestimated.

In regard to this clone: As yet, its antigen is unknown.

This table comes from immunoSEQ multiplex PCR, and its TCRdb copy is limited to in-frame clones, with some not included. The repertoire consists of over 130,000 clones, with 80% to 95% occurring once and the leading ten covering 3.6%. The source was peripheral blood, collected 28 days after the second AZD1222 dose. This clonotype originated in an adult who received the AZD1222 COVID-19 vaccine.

In DNA form, the CDR3 reads TGTGCCAGCAGCTTACAATCGCGGTTTTCACCCCTCCACTTT. This encodes CASSLQSRFSPLHF. The chain uses TRBV7-2 and TRBJ1-6; D call uncertain. Trimming pared 2 bases from V and 9 bases from J, leaving 11 bases between. In germline, CDR1 is SGHTA, CDR2 FQGNSA. The length of the CDR3 is 14 residues.